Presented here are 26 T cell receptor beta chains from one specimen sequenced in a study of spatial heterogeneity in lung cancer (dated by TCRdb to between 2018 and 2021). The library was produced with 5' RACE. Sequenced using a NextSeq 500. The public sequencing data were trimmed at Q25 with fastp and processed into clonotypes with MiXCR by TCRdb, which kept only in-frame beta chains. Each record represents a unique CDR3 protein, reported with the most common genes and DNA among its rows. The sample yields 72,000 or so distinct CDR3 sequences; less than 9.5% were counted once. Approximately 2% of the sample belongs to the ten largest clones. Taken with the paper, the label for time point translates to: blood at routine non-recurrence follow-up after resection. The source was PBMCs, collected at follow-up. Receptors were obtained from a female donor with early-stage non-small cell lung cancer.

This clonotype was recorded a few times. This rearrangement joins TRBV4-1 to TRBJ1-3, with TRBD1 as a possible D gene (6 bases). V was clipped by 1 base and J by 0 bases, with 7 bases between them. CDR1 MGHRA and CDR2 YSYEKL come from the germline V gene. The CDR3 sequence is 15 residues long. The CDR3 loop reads CASSQGTVSGNTIYF. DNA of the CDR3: TGCGCCAGCAGCCAAGGGACAGTCTCTGGAAACACCATATATTTT.

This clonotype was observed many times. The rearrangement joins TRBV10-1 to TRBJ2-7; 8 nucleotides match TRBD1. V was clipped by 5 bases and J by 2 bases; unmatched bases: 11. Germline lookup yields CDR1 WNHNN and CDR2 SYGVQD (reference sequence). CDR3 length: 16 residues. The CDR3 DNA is TGCGCCAGCAGTAGCGATGGACAGGGAGGAACCTACGAGCAGTACTTC. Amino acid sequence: CASSSDGQGGTYEQYF.

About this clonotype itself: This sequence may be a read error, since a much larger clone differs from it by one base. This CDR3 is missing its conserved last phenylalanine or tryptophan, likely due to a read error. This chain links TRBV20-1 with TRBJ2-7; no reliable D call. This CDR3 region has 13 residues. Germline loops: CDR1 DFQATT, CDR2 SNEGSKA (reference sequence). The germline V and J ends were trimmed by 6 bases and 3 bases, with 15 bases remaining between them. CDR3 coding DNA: TGCAGTGCCCATCAAAGACTCAACTACGAGCAGTACATC. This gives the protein CSAHQRLNYEQYI.

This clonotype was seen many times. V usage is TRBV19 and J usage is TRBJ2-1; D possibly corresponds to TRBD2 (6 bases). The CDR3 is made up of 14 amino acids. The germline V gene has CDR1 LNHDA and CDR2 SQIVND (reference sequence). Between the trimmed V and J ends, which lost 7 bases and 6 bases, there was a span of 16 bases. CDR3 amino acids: CASTSGLAFNEQFF. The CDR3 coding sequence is TGTGCCAGTACATCCGGGCTAGCGTTCAATGAGCAGTTCTTC.

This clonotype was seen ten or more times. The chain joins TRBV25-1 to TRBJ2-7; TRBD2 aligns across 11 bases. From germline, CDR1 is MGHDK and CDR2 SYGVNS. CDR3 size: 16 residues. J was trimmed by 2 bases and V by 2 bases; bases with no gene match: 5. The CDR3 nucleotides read TGTGCCAGCAGTGAAGTCGGGACTAGCGGAACCTACGAGCAGTACTTC. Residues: CASSEVGTSGTYEQYF.

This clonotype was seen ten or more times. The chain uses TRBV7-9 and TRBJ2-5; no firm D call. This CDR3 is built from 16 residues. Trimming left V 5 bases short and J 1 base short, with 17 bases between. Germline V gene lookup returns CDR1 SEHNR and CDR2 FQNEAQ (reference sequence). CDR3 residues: CASSRAPLSRQETQYF. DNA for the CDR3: TGTGCCAGCAGCCGGGCCCCGCTGTCGCGCCAAGAGACCCAGTACTTC.

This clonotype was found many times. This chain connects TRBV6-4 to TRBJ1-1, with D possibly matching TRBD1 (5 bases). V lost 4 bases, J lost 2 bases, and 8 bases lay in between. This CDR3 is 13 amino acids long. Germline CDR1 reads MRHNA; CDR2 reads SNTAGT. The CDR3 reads CASSAQGNTEAFF. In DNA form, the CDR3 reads TGTGCCAGCAGTGCCCAGGGTAACACTGAAGCTTTCTTT.

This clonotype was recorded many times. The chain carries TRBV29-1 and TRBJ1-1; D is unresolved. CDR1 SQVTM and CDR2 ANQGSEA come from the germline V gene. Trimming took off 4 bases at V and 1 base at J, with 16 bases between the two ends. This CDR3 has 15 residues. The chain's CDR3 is CSVVGRWVGNTEAFF. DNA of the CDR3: TGCAGCGTTGTCGGCAGGTGGGTCGGGAACACTGAAGCTTTCTTT.

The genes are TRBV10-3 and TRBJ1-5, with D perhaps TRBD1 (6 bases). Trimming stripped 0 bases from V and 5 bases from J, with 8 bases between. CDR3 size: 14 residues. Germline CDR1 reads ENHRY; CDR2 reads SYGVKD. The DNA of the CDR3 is TGTGCCATCAGTGAGTCGAGGGGGGATCAGCCCCAGCATTTT. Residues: CAISESRGDQPQHF.

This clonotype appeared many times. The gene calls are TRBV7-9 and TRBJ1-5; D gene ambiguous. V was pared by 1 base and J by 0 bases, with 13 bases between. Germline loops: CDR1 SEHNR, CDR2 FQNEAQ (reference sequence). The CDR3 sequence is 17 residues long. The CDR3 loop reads CASSLVAGSDSNQPQHF. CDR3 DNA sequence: TGTGCCAGCAGCTTAGTGGCTGGGTCGGATAGCAATCAGCCCCAGCATTTT.

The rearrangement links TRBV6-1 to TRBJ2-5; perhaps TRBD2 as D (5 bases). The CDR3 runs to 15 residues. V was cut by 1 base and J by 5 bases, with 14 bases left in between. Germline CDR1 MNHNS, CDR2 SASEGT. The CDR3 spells CASSEEGVGAETQYF. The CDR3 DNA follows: TGTGCCAGCAGTGAAGAGGGAGTGGGCGCGGAGACCCAGTACTTC.

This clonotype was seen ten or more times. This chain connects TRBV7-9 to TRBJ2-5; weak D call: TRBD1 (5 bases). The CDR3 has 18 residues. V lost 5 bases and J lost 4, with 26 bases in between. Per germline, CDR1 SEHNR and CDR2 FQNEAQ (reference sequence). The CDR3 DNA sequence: TGTGCCAGCAGCCCCCGTACGGAAGGGGATTCTGGGGTAGAGACCCAGTACTTC. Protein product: CASSPRTEGDSGVETQYF.

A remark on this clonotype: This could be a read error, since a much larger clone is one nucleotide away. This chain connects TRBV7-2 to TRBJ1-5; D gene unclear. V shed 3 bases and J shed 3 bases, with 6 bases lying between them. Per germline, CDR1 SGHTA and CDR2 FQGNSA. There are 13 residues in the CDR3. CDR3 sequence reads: CASSFMYNQPQHF. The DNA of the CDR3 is TGTGCCAGCAGCTTTATGTACAATCAGCCCCAGCATTTT.

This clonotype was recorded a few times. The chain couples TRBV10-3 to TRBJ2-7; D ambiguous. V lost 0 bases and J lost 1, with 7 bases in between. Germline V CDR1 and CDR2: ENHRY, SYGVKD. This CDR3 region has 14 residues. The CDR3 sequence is CAISESSGSYEQYF. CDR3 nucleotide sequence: TGTGCCATCAGTGAGTCGTCCGGGTCCTACGAGCAGTACTTC.

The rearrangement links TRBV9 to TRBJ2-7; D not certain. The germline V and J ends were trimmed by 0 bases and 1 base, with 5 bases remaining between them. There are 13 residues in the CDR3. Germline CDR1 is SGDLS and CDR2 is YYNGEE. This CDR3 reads CASSVGSSYEQYF. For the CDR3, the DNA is TGTGCCAGCAGCGTAGGATCGTCCTACGAGCAGTACTTC.

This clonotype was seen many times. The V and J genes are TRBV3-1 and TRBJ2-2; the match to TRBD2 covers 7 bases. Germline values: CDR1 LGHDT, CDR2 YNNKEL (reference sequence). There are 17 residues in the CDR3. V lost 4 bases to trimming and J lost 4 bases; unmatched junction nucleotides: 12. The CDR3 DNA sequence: TGTGCCAGCAGCCCGGCAGAAGGGAGGGCCGGCACCGGGGAGCTGTTTTTT. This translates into CASSPAEGRAGTGELFF. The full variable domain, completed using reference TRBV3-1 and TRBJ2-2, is DTAVSQTPKYLVTQMGNDKSIKCEQNLGHDTMYWYKQDSKKFLKIMFSYNNKELIINETVPNRFSPKSPDKAHLNLHINSLELGDSAVYFCASSPAEGRAGTGELFFGEGSRLTVL.

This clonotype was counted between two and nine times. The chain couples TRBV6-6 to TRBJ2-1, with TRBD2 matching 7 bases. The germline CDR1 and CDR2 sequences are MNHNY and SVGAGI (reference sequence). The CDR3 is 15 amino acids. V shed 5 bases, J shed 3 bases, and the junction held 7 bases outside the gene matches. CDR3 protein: CASSGGTTVYNEQFF. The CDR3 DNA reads TGTGCCAGCAGTGGAGGGACTACCGTCTACAATGAGCAGTTCTTC.

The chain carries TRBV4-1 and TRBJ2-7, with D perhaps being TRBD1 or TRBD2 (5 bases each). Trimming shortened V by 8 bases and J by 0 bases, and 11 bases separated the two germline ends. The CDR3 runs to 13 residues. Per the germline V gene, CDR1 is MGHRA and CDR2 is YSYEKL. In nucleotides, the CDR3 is TGCGCCAGCCAAGAGGGGAGCTCCTACGAGCAGTACTTC. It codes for CASQEGSSYEQYF.

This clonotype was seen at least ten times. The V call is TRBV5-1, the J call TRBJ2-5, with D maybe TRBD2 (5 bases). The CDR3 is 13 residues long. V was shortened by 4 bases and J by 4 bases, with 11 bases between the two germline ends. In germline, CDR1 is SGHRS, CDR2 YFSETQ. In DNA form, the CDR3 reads TGCGCCAGCAGCGTCAATGCGGGAGAGACCCAGTACTTC. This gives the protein CASSVNAGETQYF.

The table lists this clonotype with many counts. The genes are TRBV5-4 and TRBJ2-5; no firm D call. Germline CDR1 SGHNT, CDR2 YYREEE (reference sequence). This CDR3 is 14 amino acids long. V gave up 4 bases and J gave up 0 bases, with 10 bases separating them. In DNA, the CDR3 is TGTGCCAGCAGCCTTTCTAGGTACCAAGAGACCCAGTACTTC. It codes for CASSLSRYQETQYF.

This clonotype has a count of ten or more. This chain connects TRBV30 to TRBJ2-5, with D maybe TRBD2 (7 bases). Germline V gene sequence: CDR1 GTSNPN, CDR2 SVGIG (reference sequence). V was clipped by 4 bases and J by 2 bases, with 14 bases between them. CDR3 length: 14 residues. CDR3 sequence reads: CAWNLRGGQETQYF. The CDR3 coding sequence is TGTGCCTGGAATCTGAGGGGGGGACAAGAGACCCAGTACTTC.

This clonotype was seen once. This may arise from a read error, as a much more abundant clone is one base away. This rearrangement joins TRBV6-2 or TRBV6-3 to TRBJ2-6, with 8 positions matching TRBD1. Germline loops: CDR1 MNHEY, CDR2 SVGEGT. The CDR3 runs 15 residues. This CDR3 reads CASTAGGTGANDLTF. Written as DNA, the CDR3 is TGTGCCAGCACGGCAGGGGGCACTGGGGCCAACGACCTGACTTTC.

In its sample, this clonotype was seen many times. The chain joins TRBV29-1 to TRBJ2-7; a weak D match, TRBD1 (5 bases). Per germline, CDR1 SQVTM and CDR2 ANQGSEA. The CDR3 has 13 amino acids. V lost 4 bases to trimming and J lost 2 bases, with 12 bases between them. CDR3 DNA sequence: TGCAGCGTTGCTGGCGTAGGGGCCTACGAGCAGTACTTC. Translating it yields CSVAGVGAYEQYF.

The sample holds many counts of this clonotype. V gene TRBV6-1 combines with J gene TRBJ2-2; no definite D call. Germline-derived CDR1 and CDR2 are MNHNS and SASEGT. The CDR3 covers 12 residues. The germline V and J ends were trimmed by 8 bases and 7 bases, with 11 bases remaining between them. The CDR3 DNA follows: TGTGCCAGCCGGGCTATTCTCGGGGAGCTGTTTTTT. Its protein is CASRAILGELFF.

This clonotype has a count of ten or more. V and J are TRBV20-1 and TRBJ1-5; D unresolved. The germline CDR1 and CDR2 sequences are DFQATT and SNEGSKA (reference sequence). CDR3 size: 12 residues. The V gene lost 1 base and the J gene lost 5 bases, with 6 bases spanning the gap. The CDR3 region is CSARVGDQPQHF. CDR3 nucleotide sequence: TGCAGTGCTAGAGTGGGTGATCAGCCCCAGCATTTT.

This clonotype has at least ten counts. CDR3 DNA sequence: TGTGCCAGTAGCTACGGGACAAAAGACCAAGAGACCCAGTACTTC. The encoded protein is CASSYGTKDQETQYF. V and J are TRBV19 and TRBJ2-5, with D perhaps matching TRBD1 (6 bases). This CDR3 has 15 amino acids. Trimming stripped 6 bases from V and 0 bases from J, with 14 bases between. From germline, CDR1 is LNHDA and CDR2 SQIVND (reference sequence).